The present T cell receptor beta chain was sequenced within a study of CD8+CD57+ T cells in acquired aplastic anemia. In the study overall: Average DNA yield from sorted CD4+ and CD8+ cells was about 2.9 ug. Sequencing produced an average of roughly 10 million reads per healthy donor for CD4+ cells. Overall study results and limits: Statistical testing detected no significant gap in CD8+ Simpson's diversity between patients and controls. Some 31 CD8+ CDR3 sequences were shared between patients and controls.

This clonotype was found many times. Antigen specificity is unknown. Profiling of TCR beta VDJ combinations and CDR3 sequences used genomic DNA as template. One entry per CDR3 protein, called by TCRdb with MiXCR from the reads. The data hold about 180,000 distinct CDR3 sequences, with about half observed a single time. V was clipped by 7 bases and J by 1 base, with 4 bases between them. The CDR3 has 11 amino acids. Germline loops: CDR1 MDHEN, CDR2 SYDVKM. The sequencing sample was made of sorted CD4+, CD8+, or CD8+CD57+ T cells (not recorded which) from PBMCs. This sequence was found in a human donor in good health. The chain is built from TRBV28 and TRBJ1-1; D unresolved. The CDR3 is CASKGNTEAFF. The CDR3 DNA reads TGTGCCAGCAAGGGGAACACTGAAGCTTTCTTT.